Each of the 10 T cell receptor beta chains below was sequenced from the same sample in a study of blood T cells in healthy people across ages. Primers used in a second PCR of roughly 6 to 12 cycles were a sample-barcoded 5' primer and a J-beta primer mix. Each CDR3 protein is one row after TCRdb ran MiXCR on the 5' RACE reads. The sample has around 800,000 distinct CDR3 sequences, approximately 53% seen once. Sample: blood. These TCRs come from a man older than 75 in good health.

This clonotype occurred a few times. A much larger clone lies a single base off, so this may be a read error. CDR3 DNA sequence: TGTGCCAGCAGCGTCACCGACATGAACACTGAAGCTTTCTTT. Translating it yields CASSVTDMNTEAFF. This chain joins TRBV7-8 and TRBJ1-1; D uncertain. This CDR3 has 14 residues. CDR1 is SGHVS and CDR2 is FQNEAQ in the germline V gene. V was trimmed by 5 bases and J by 0 bases, leaving 10 bases between them.

J is TRBJ2-7 and V is TRBV5-4; D perhaps matches TRBD1 (5 bases). Germline V gene sequence: CDR1 SGHNT, CDR2 YYREEE (reference sequence). This CDR3 is 14 amino acids long. Trimming took off 0 bases at V and 3 bases at J, with 10 bases between the two ends. CDR3 amino acids: CASSLEGIIYEQYF. The CDR3 DNA sequence: TGTGCCAGCAGCTTGGAGGGGATTATCTACGAGCAGTACTTC.

The V gene is TRBV6-1, the J gene TRBJ2-5; 8 bases are shared with TRBD1. Trimming cost V 6 bases and J 13 bases; bases outside gene matches: 10. The CDR3 extends over 12 amino acids. The germline gives CDR1 MNHNS, CDR2 SASEGT. The DNA of the CDR3 is TGTGCCAGCAGCCTTCGGACAGGGAAAACGTACTTC. Amino acid sequence: CASSLRTGKTYF.

Comments on this clonotype: Sequence at one end of the junction differs from germline and may be a read error. The chain recombines TRBV29-1 with TRBJ2-7; TRBD1 aligns across 9 bases. This CDR3 is built from 13 residues. The germline V gene encodes CDR1 SQVTM and CDR2 ANQGSEA. Here the CDR3 DNA reads TGCAGCGTTGAAGGGACAGGGGCCTACGGGCAGTACTTC. Residues: CSVEGTGAYGQYF.

This clonotype was observed once. The gene calls are TRBV4-2 and TRBJ2-5; D call uncertain. The J call is in doubt because the DNA end fits TRBJ2-7 better. Germline V CDR1 and CDR2: LGHNA, YNFKEQ. CDR3 size: 14 residues. CDR3 nucleotide sequence: TGTGCCAGCAGCCAAGAATTCCAACGGCACGAGCAGTACTTC. It encodes CASSQEFQRHEQYF.

The V call is TRBV24-1, the J call TRBJ2-1; TRBD2 agrees at 7 bases. The CDR3 contains 15 residues. The germline CDR1 and CDR2 sequences are KGHDR and SFDVKD. V shed 9 bases and J 4 bases; nucleotides not matched to a gene: 11. CDR3 loop: CATGQRGGPYNEQFF. In DNA, the CDR3 is TGTGCCACCGGTCAGAGGGGAGGGCCTTACAATGAGCAGTTCTTC.

The CDR3 DNA follows: TGTGCCAGCAGCTTTACAAGGAACGAGCAGTACTTC. This translates into CASSFTRNEQYF. V is TRBV7-9 and J is TRBJ2-7; D is undetermined. The V gene's germline CDR1 is SEHNR and CDR2 FQNEAQ (reference sequence). The CDR3 loop spans 12 amino acids. The V end lost 3 bases, the J end lost 5 bases, and 8 bases lay between the germline ends.

The V gene is TRBV5-1, the J gene TRBJ2-7, with D uncertain. CDR3 length: 13 amino acids. Trimming removed 5 bases from V and 2 bases from J, with 11 bases in between. The germline CDR1 and CDR2 sequences are SGHRS and YFSETQ. The DNA for the CDR3 is TGCGCCAGCAGTTACGCTAGTCCCTACGAGCAGTACTTC. As protein: CASSYASPYEQYF.

This clonotype was picked up a small number of times. CDR3 bases: TGTGCCAGCAGCTTGACCCCGGGACAGAAAGAGACCCAGTACTTC. Its translation: CASSLTPGQKETQYF. The genes are TRBV5-6 and TRBJ2-5, with 7 bases fitting TRBD1. J gave up 3 bases and V 1 base, and 6 bases lay outside the gene matches. From germline, CDR1 is SGHDT and CDR2 YYEEEE. The CDR3 consists of 15 residues.

J is TRBJ1-1 and V is TRBV6-5; maybe TRBD1 (5 bases). The germline V and J ends were trimmed by 5 bases and 5 bases, with 18 bases remaining between them. The CDR3 length is 15 residues. Per the germline V gene, CDR1 is MNHEY and CDR2 is SVGAGI. This CDR3 is CASSALMAGRTEAFF. The DNA of the CDR3 is TGTGCCAGCAGTGCTCTCATGGCAGGGAGGACTGAAGCTTTCTTT.